This T cell receptor beta chain was found in a study of blood T cells in healthy people across ages. Looked up from germline, CDR1 is SGHTA and CDR2 is FQGNSA. V gave up 6 bases and J gave up 6 bases, with 8 bases separating them. This CDR3 is 12 amino acids long. On this clonotype itself: Its antigen remains unidentified.

Study-level points and caveats: Naive T cell percentage and TCR beta diversity correlated strongly.

Combining a sample-barcoded 5' primer with a J-beta primer mix, a second PCR ran for 7 to 11 cycles. TCRdb reprocessed the 5' RACE reads via MiXCR and lists one record per CDR3 protein. The profile shows around 990,000 distinct CDR3 sequences, around two fifths of them singletons. The sequence was obtained from a man aged 18 to 29 in good health. V gene TRBV7-2 combines with J gene TRBJ2-2; no reliable D call. Sequenced sample: blood. As DNA, the CDR3 is TGTGCCAGCAGACCTAGTTCCGGGGAGCTGTTTTTT. It translates to CASRPSSGELFF. Complete variable domain (other parts from reference TRBV7-2 and TRBJ2-2): GAGVSQSPSNKVTEKGKDVELRCDPISGHTALYWYRQSLGQGLEFLIYFQGNSAPDKSGLPSDRFSAERTGGSVSTLTIQRTQQEDSAVYLCASRPSSGELFFGEGSRLTVL.